This TCR beta chain was observed in a study of control samples from healthy donors and cancer patients. Trimming pared 2 bases from V and 11 bases from J, leaving 16 bases between. The germline V gene encodes CDR1 GTSNPN and CDR2 SVGIG (reference sequence). The CDR3 has 13 residues. Generated by immunoSEQ multiplex PCR, the TCRdb table keeps only in-frame clones and is missing some. The sample records tens of thousands of clones, roughly 90% being singletons. The specimen sequenced was blood. The TCR comes from a woman aged 50 to 65 in good health. The chain couples TRBV30 to TRBJ1-5, with D tentatively TRBD1 (6 bases). CDR3 region: CAWSTLPQGSQHF. Written as DNA, the CDR3 is TGTGCCTGGAGTACCCTTCCACAGGGCTCCCAGCATTTT. The complete variable domain, with remaining parts taken from reference TRBV30 and TRBJ1-5, reads SQTIHQWPATLVQPVGSPLSLECTVEGTSNPNLYWYRQAAGRGLQLLFYSVGIGQISSEVPQNLSASRPQDRQFILSSKKLLLSDSGFYLCAWSTLPQGSQHFGDGTRLSIL.